A selection of T cell receptor beta chains follows, all from one sample in a study of cytomegalovirus exposure and HLA in healthy donors. Using immunoSEQ multiplex PCR, the repertoire was profiled, and TCRdb retains in-frame clones only, with some absent. The sample lists around 53,000 clones, approximately 80% seen once, with approximately 2.9% in the top ten. Sequencing was performed on PBMCs. These receptors all come from a man aged 45-60 years in good health and CMV-seronegative. CDR3s include the opening cysteine and the closing phenylalanine or tryptophan. Fields, in order: clone size, V gene, D gene, J gene, CDR3 DNA, CDR3 protein. A D gene is named only where the DNA matches it firmly. The listing skips clone size in some rows; elsewhere it reads once, few, many or a size class.

clone size: .; V gene: TRBV5-1; D gene: TRBD2; J gene: TRBJ2-7; CDR3 DNA: TGCGCCAGCAGCTTGGTTAGCGGGGCCTCCGGGGTCTACGAGCAGTACTTC; CDR3 protein: CASSLVSGASGVYEQYF
clone size: .; V gene: TRBV5-1; D gene: TRBD1; J gene: TRBJ2-7; CDR3 DNA: TGCGCCAGCAGCTTGGCTTGGACAGGATCGTACGAGCAGTACTTC; CDR3 protein: CASSLAWTGSYEQYF
clone size: .; V gene: TRBV20-1; D gene: .; J gene: TRBJ1-5; CDR3 DNA: TGCAGTGCTAGAGTGGGGACATCCCAGCATTTT; CDR3 protein: CSARVGTSQHF
clone size: .; V gene: TRBV7-9; D gene: .; J gene: TRBJ2-3; CDR3 DNA: TGTGCCAGCAGCCCAGGGCAGGGGAGATCCACAGATACGCAGTATTTT; CDR3 protein: CASSPGQGRSTDTQYF
clone size: .; V gene: TRBV6-5; D gene: .; J gene: TRBJ2-3; CDR3 DNA: TGTGCCAGCAGGCCGGTTGCTAGCAGAGATACGCAGTATTTT; CDR3 protein: CASRPVASRDTQYF
clone size: .; V gene: TRBV7-9; D gene: .; J gene: TRBJ1-5; CDR3 DNA: TGTGCCAGCAGCTTAACGAGTTCAAATCAGCCCCAGCATTTT; CDR3 protein: CASSLTSSNQPQHF
clone size: .; V gene: TRBV10-3; D gene: TRBD2; J gene: TRBJ2-3; CDR3 DNA: TGTGCCATCAGTGAGGGGGGGAGGGCAGATACGCAGTATTTT; CDR3 protein: CAISEGGRADTQYF
clone size: .; V gene: TRBV18; D gene: .; J gene: TRBJ2-7; CDR3 DNA: TGTGCCAGCTCACCACCGGACTGGTCCGAGCAGTACTTC; CDR3 protein: CASSPPDWSEQYF
clone size: .; V gene: TRBV28; D gene: .; J gene: TRBJ2-1; CDR3 DNA: TGTGCCAGCAGACTCAGTAGGGGGGGCTACAATGAGCAGTTCTTC; CDR3 protein: CASRLSRGGYNEQFF
clone size: few; V gene: TRBV13; D gene: TRBD1; J gene: TRBJ2-2; CDR3 DNA: TGTGCCAGCAGCTTACTTCTCAGGACAGGAGGAACCGGGGAGCTGTTTTTT; CDR3 protein: CASSLLLRTGGTGELFF
clone size: .; V gene: TRBV11-3; D gene: TRBD1; J gene: TRBJ2-1; CDR3 DNA: TGTGCCAGCAGCCTGGGCAGGGGGTCTGATTCTTGGCAGTTCTTC; CDR3 protein: CASSLGRGSDSWQFF
clone size: medium-sized; V gene: TRBV4-3; D gene: TRBD2; J gene: TRBJ2-1; CDR3 DNA: TGCGCCAGCAGCCAAGAGAGCGGGGGCTCCTACAATGAGCAGTTCTTC; CDR3 protein: CASSQESGGSYNEQFF
clone size: .; V gene: TRBV5-1; D gene: .; J gene: TRBJ2-5; CDR3 DNA: TGCGCCAGCAGCTTCGGGGGACAAGAGACCCAGTACTTC; CDR3 protein: CASSFGGQETQYF
clone size: few; V gene: TRBV10-3; D gene: .; J gene: TRBJ1-1; CDR3 DNA: TGTGCCATCAGTGGCAGTGTGAACACTGAAGCTTTCTTT; CDR3 protein: CAISGSVNTEAFF
clone size: .; V gene: TRBV5-8; D gene: TRBD1; J gene: TRBJ2-7; CDR3 DNA: TGTGCCAGCAGCTTGGCCGGGACAGGGTGGGAGCCGCAGTACTTC; CDR3 protein: CASSLAGTGWEPQYF
clone size: .; V gene: TRBV7-2; D gene: TRBD2; J gene: TRBJ2-5; CDR3 DNA: TGTGCCAGCAGCTTAGGACTAGCGGGGGGTCAGACCCAGTACTTC; CDR3 protein: CASSLGLAGGQTQYF
clone size: .; V gene: TRBV6-5; D gene: TRBD2; J gene: TRBJ2-3; CDR3 DNA: TGTGCCAGCAGTTTACTAGCGGGGGGCACCACAGATACGCAGTATTTT; CDR3 protein: CASSLLAGGTTDTQYF
clone size: .; V gene: TRBV7-6; D gene: TRBD2; J gene: TRBJ2-2; CDR3 DNA: TGTGCCAAAAAACCCGGAAAGATGTTGCGGGGGGGCCGCGCCGGGGAGCTGTTTTTT; CDR3 protein: CAKKPGKMLRGGRAGELFF
clone size: .; V gene: TRBV7-9; D gene: .; J gene: TRBJ2-2; CDR3 DNA: TGTGCCAGCAGCCTTCCTTCCGGGACACAAAGGAACGGGGAGCTGTTTTTT; CDR3 protein: CASSLPSGTQRNGELFF
clone size: .; V gene: TRBV7-2; D gene: TRBD2; J gene: TRBJ2-3; CDR3 DNA: TGTGCCAGCAGCTATCGGGGGGGCACAGATACGCAGTATTTT; CDR3 protein: CASSYRGGTDTQYF
clone size: .; V gene: TRBV5-1; D gene: TRBD2; J gene: TRBJ2-2; CDR3 DNA: TGCGCCAGCAGCTCTTCTAGCGGGGGGCTCTCGGCCGGGGAGCTGTTTTTT; CDR3 protein: CASSSSSGGLSAGELFF
clone size: .; V gene: TRBV7-3; D gene: TRBD1; J gene: TRBJ2-2; CDR3 DNA: TGTGCCAGCAGCTCGACAGGGTCGAACACCGGGGAGCTGTTTTTT; CDR3 protein: CASSSTGSNTGELFF
clone size: .; V gene: TRBV30; D gene: TRBD1; J gene: TRBJ1-3; CDR3 DNA: TGTGCCTGGAGTAGGTTGCAGGGGGCGGCTGGAAACACCATATATTTT; CDR3 protein: CAWSRLQGAAGNTIYF